The 28 T cell receptor beta chains below come from one sample, sequenced in a study of a mutant IDH1 vaccine in newly diagnosed glioma. As for time point: baseline, week 1 (first vaccination visit). Treatment denoted: pre-vaccination baseline after standard-of-care therapy. Assay used: immunoSEQ multiplex PCR; TCRdb lists only in-frame clones, some missing. Seen here are roughly 86,000 clones, about four fifths observed once, and the top ten hold 6.5% to 9.5%. The material was PBMCs, obtained from a glioma patient treated with radiotherapy, temozolomide or both. The receptors here all came from a man aged 35 to 55 with glioma.

The V call is TRBV7-2, the J call TRBJ1-2, with D maybe TRBD1 (6 bases). Trimming took 0 bases from V and 7 from J, leaving 15 bases between them. Germline V gene data show CDR1 as SGHTA and CDR2 as FQGNSA. CDR3 size: 15 residues. The CDR3 loop reads CASSLANRELGGYTF. CDR3 bases: TGTGCCAGCAGCTTAGCCAACAGGGAGCTGGGTGGCTACACCTTC.

The chain is built from TRBV9 and TRBJ2-3, with TRBD2 matching 8 bases. From germline, CDR1 is SGDLS and CDR2 YYNGEE. The J segment lost 2 bases and the V segment lost 4 bases, leaving 12 bases of the junction unmatched. The length of the CDR3 is 17 residues. This CDR3 reads CASSSHPAGGLTDTQYF. CDR3 nucleotide sequence: TGTGCCAGCAGCTCCCACCCCGCGGGAGGACTCACAGATACGCAGTATTTT.

The chain has TRBV7-2 and TRBJ2-7; D is perhaps TRBD2 (6 bases). Germline V gene lookup returns CDR1 SGHTA and CDR2 FQGNSA. V shed 8 bases and J shed 3 bases, with 11 bases lying between them. CDR3 size: 12 residues. The CDR3 DNA reads TGTGCCAGCCTTGGGCGGGACTACGAGCAGTACTTC. Its protein is CASLGRDYEQYF.

The DNA for the CDR3 is TGTGCCAGCAGGGGTGCTAGCGGGCCTTCCTACGAGCAGTACTTC. Protein: CASRGASGPSYEQYF. V and J are TRBV7-2 and TRBJ2-7; 8 positions agree with TRBD2. The CDR3 covers 15 residues. J gave up 1 base and V 6 bases, and 8 bases lay outside the gene matches. From germline, CDR1 is SGHTA and CDR2 FQGNSA.

The V gene is TRBV11-2, the J gene TRBJ2-1; TRBD2 aligns across 14 bases. Germline loops: CDR1 SGHAT, CDR2 FQNNGV. The CDR3 sequence is 19 residues long. V trimming: 0 bases; J trimming: 4 bases; junction bases outside the gene matches: 8. DNA of the CDR3: TGTGCCAGCAGCTTAGATGGACTAGCGGGAGGTATCTCTTACAATGAGCAGTTCTTC. Protein: CASSLDGLAGGISYNEQFF.

The V call is TRBV19, the J call TRBJ2-3; 11 nucleotides line up with TRBD2. V lost 5 bases and J lost 2; bases outside the gene matches: 6. The CDR3 is 16 residues long. Germline V gene sequence: CDR1 LNHDA, CDR2 SQIVND (reference sequence). For the CDR3, the DNA is TGTGCCAGTAGTGTGCCTAGCGGGGGGCTCACAGATACGCAGTATTTT. It codes for CASSVPSGGLTDTQYF.

The chain recombines TRBV7-8 with TRBJ1-5; D gene ambiguous. The germline V gene has CDR1 SGHVS and CDR2 FQNEAQ. The CDR3 contains 12 residues. Trimming took off 2 bases at V and 5 bases at J, with 4 bases between the two ends. The chain's CDR3 is CASSLSYQPQHF. The CDR3 DNA follows: TGTGCCAGCAGCTTATCGTATCAGCCCCAGCATTTT.

This clone was observed once. This rearrangement joins TRBV2 to TRBJ1-5; 9 bases align to TRBD1. V lost 4 bases to trimming and J lost 0 bases; unmatched junction nucleotides: 10. The CDR3 spans 18 residues. The V gene's germline CDR1 is SNHLY and CDR2 FYNNEI. The CDR3: CASSADRGGSYSNQPQHF. CDR3 nucleotide sequence: TGTGCCAGCAGTGCAGACAGGGGGGGATCTTATAGCAATCAGCCCCAGCATTTT. Variable domain in full (rest from reference TRBV2 and TRBJ1-5): EPEVTQTPSHQVTQMGQEVILRCVPISNHLYFYWYRQILGQKVEFLVSFYNNEISEKSEIFDDQFSVERPDGSNFTLKIRSTKLEDSAMYFCASSADRGGSYSNQPQHFGDGTRLSIL.

The chain has TRBV30 and TRBJ1-2; TRBD1 is a possible D gene (6 bases). The V end lost 7 bases, the J end lost 3 bases, and 18 bases lay between the germline ends. The CDR3 totals 14 residues. CDR1 GTSNPN and CDR2 SVGIG come from the germline V gene (reference sequence). CDR3 amino acids: CAFLDRFLHYGYTF. CDR3 DNA: TGTGCCTTCCTCGACAGGTTTCTCCACTATGGCTACACCTTC.

The chain couples TRBV21-1 to TRBJ1-5; TRBD1 was called by the table and not checked on the DNA. TRBV21-1 is a documented pseudogene. The CDR3 extends over 18 amino acids. Written as DNA, the CDR3 is TGTGCCAGCAGCGACCCGGGACAGGGGTCCCTTAGCAATCAGCCCCAGCATTTT. It is translated as CASSDPGQGSLSNQPQHF.

The chain employs TRBV6-6 and TRBJ2-1, with D possibly being TRBD1 (7 bases). Germline V gene sequence: CDR1 MNHNY, CDR2 SVGAGI (reference sequence). Between the trimmed V and J ends, which lost 6 bases and 5 bases, there was a span of 17 bases. CDR3 length: 15 residues. The CDR3 DNA follows: TGTGCCAGCAGGCGGGACAGTGGGAGAAACAATGAGCAGTTCTTC. Residues: CASRRDSGRNNEQFF.

The chain carries TRBV11-2 and TRBJ1-3; D ambiguous. The germline V gene has CDR1 SGHAT and CDR2 FQNNGV. The CDR3 is made up of 12 amino acids. V shed 7 bases and J shed 2 bases, with 6 bases lying between them. CDR3 in amino acids: CASMGTGNTIYF. Written as DNA, the CDR3 is TGTGCCAGCATGGGGACTGGAAACACCATATATTTT.

The CDR3 DNA reads as TGTGCCAGCAGAGTCACTAACAATGAGCAGTTCTTC. It yields the protein CASRVTNNEQFF. V gene TRBV27 combines with J gene TRBJ2-1; D remains unclear. Germline CDR1 and CDR2: MNHEY and SMNVEV (reference sequence). V was shortened by 6 bases and J by 5 bases, with 8 bases between the two germline ends. The CDR3 runs 12 residues.

CDR3: CAWSSGGIFEQYF. The CDR3 DNA is TGTGCCTGGAGTTCGGGGGGGATATTTGAGCAGTACTTC. This rearrangement joins TRBV30 to TRBJ2-7; TRBD2 matches at 8 bases. Germline loops: CDR1 GTSNPN, CDR2 SVGIG (reference sequence). Losses at the gene ends were 2 bases for V and 7 bases for J; bases not matched to a gene: 7. This CDR3 is built from 13 residues.

The chain employs TRBV11-2 and TRBJ1-1; 9 nucleotides match TRBD1. Germline loops: CDR1 SGHAT, CDR2 FQNNGV. This CDR3 has 17 amino acids. V lost 5 bases to trimming and J lost 1 base; unmatched junction nucleotides: 11. The CDR3 region is CASSPIRQGGKNTEAFF. CDR3 DNA: TGTGCCAGCAGCCCCATACGACAGGGGGGGAAGAACACTGAAGCTTTCTTT.

This clone was recorded at least ten times. The rearrangement links TRBV28 to TRBJ1-1, with 7 bases aligning to TRBD1. This CDR3 contains 14 residues. Germline CDR1 is MDHEN and CDR2 is SYDVKM. V was clipped by 7 bases and J by 0 bases; unmatched bases: 5. The CDR3 DNA is TGTGCCAGCATGACAGGGACCTTGAACACTGAAGCTTTCTTT. This codes for CASMTGTLNTEAFF.

This sequence joins TRBV7-2 and TRBJ2-7, with 8 bases identical to TRBD1. Germline CDR1 reads SGHTA; CDR2 reads FQGNSA. This CDR3 has 14 residues. Trimming cost V 5 bases and J 4 bases; bases outside gene matches: 7. The CDR3 reads CASSPRTGPYEQYF. In DNA form, the CDR3 reads TGTGCCAGCAGCCCCCGGACAGGGCCTTACGAGCAGTACTTC.

This clone was seen just once. The genes are TRBV9 and TRBJ2-3; D gene unclear. Germline V gene data show CDR1 as SGDLS and CDR2 as YYNGEE. This CDR3 comprises 14 residues. V was clipped by 0 bases and J by 6 bases, with 11 bases between them. The CDR3 reads CASSVGLMTDTQYF. In DNA form, the CDR3 reads TGTGCCAGCAGCGTAGGATTAATGACGGATACGCAGTATTTT.

This chain links TRBV11-1 with TRBJ2-7, with no clear D. CDR3 length: 13 amino acids. Trimming cost V 0 bases and J 2 bases, with 5 bases left between them. The germline gives CDR1 SGHAT, CDR2 FQDESV (reference sequence). The CDR3 DNA reads as TGTGCCAGCAGCTTAGCGGGTACCTACGAGCAGTACTTC. Amino acids: CASSLAGTYEQYF.

This clone showed up just a few times. This sample includes further DNA sequences coding for the same CDR3. This sequence joins TRBV19 and TRBJ2-3; D may correspond to TRBD1 or TRBD2 (6 bases each). Germline loops: CDR1 LNHDA, CDR2 SQIVND (reference sequence). CDR3 length: 15 residues. The V end was cut by 4 bases, the J end by 0 bases, with 11 bases between. CDR3 region: CASSTGATSTDTQYF. The CDR3 DNA sequence: TGTGCCAGTAGTACGGGGGCGACTAGCACAGATACGCAGTATTTT.

This clone was recorded only once. The chain has TRBV28 and TRBJ2-2; TRBD1 might be the D (5 bases). The V and J ends lost 7 bases and 5 bases respectively, with 17 bases between them. From germline, CDR1 is MDHEN and CDR2 SYDVKM. The CDR3 runs to 15 residues. CDR3 bases: TGTGCCAGCACACCCCCAAGGGGTCGGACCGGGGAGCTGTTTTTT. As protein: CASTPPRGRTGELFF.

The V gene is TRBV10-2, the J gene TRBJ1-3; perhaps TRBD1 as D (5 bases). V was shortened by 7 bases and J by 0 bases, with 16 bases between the two germline ends. The CDR3 has 16 residues. In germline, CDR1 is WSHSY, CDR2 SAAADI. The CDR3 loop reads CASIGAGTDSGNTIYF. In DNA, the CDR3 is TGCGCCAGCATTGGGGCCGGGACGGACTCTGGAAACACCATATATTTT.

V usage is TRBV4-3 and J usage is TRBJ2-7; D tentatively reads TRBD1 or TRBD2 (6 bases each). The V and J ends lost 5 bases and 0 bases respectively, with 14 bases between them. Germline V lookup: CDR1 LGHNA, CDR2 YSLEER. The CDR3 has 15 residues. This chain's CDR3 is CASSRGAYASYEQYF. CDR3 sequence (DNA): TGCGCCAGCAGCAGGGGGGCCTACGCCTCCTACGAGCAGTACTTC.

The gene calls are TRBV6-1 and TRBJ1-4; D remains unclear. Trimming shortened V by 1 base and J by 4 bases, and 4 bases separated the two germline ends. Germline V gene lookup returns CDR1 MNHNS and CDR2 SASEGT. This CDR3 is built from 13 residues. The CDR3 protein is CASSEGVNEKLFF. The DNA of the CDR3 is TGTGCCAGCAGTGAAGGGGTTAATGAAAAACTGTTTTTT.

This clone came up a few times. The genes are TRBV28 and TRBJ1-1, with D perhaps matching TRBD1 (5 bases). In germline, CDR1 is MDHEN, CDR2 SYDVKM. V was trimmed by 7 bases and J by 1 base, leaving 16 bases between them. This CDR3 comprises 15 residues. CDR3 in DNA: TGTGCCAGCACCTTCCCGGGAAGGGGGAACACTGAAGCTTTCTTT. It specifies CASTFPGRGNTEAFF.

This clone was observed a few times. The V gene is TRBV7-9, the J gene TRBJ2-5, with D maybe TRBD1 (6 bases). The germline V and J ends were trimmed by 4 bases and 6 bases, with 18 bases remaining between them. This CDR3 is 15 amino acids long. Per germline, CDR1 SEHNR and CDR2 FQNEAQ (reference sequence). CDR3 amino acids: CASSYPAGTMKTQYF. The CDR3 DNA follows: TGTGCCAGCAGCTATCCCGCCGGGACAATGAAGACCCAGTACTTC.

The chain links TRBV5-6 to TRBJ2-2; D unresolved. The CDR3 consists of 14 residues. CDR1 is SGHDT, CDR2 YYEEEE, per germline. Trimming stripped 3 bases from V and 3 bases from J, with 9 bases between. The CDR3 protein is CASSSVGDTGELFF. The CDR3 DNA is TGTGCCAGCAGCTCGGTTGGGGACACCGGGGAGCTGTTTTTT.

The chain joins TRBV9 to TRBJ1-2, with 7 bases that match TRBD1. Germline CDR1 reads SGDLS; CDR2 reads YYNGEE. CDR3 size: 15 residues. Trimming cost V 4 bases and J 2 bases; bases outside gene matches: 8. The CDR3 loop is CASSSSVGQNYGYTF. CDR3 sequence (DNA): TGTGCCAGCAGCTCCTCGGTGGGACAGAACTATGGCTACACCTTC.